This T cell receptor beta chain emerged from a study of CD8 T cells in Susac syndrome (dated by TCRdb to between 2017 and 2020). Broadly, across the study: Whether CD8+ T cell activation and differentiation in Susac syndrome was antigen driven was tested using repertoire sequencing.

Peripheral blood CD8+ and CD4+ T cells from healthy donors, Susac syndrome patients and multiple sclerosis patients were profiled by high-throughput TCR beta sequencing. The healthy donors served as controls matched for age and sex. Bulk CD8+ and CD4+ T cells were purified by magnetic negative isolation, while CD8+ TEMRA cells were enriched using FACS. Blood was collected in EDTA tubes and processed within 24 hours, with PBMCs isolated through density gradient centrifugation. PBMCs intended for TCR sequencing were cryopreserved in liquid nitrogen and were subsequently thawed in a 37 degrees C water bath. Purity of sorted or isolated CD4+, CD8+ and CD8+ TEMRA cells was at least 90%. The study at large found these results: The number of individuals in the TCR sequencing and HLA analysis was acknowledged as relatively small.

RNA was extracted using the RNeasy kit, and about 0.5 to 1 microgram was reverse transcribed with random hexamers. TCR beta CDR3 regions were amplified with the immunoSEQ multiplex PCR assay covering 54 Vbeta and 13 Jbeta segments. PCR amplification bias was corrected by using a synthetic template baseline for primer optimization and computational correction. The authors' pipeline ran thus. Reads were assigned to V, D and J genes according to IMGT and analyzed in immunoSEQ Analyzer, with only productive sequences retained. Clonality was calculated as one minus the Shannon entropy normalized by log2 of the number of productive unique sequences. For each patient and control, public and private clones were evaluated among the 100 most prevalent clones. Clones were defined as Susac-specific if absent from the healthy and MS cohorts, from approximately 1,100 published viral clones and from other ImmuneACCESS disease sequences. TCRdb ran its own pipeline on the public reads, namely fastp trimming at Q25 and MiXCR clone calling, and kept in-frame beta chains. Rows are unified per CDR3 protein, each entry keeping the most common DNA and genes. TCRdb, rather than the study authors, made the V and J calls. The sample contains some 150,000 distinct CDR3 sequences, roughly 95% of them found a single time. About 0.076% of the sample is held by the ten biggest clonotypes.

In regard to this clonotype: This clone's antigen is unknown. One base away there is no much larger clone; base qualities are not given.

The junction shows trimming of 2 bases on V and 1 base on J, plus 9 bases between the germline ends. The CDR3 measures 15 amino acids from cysteine to phenylalanine. The DNA shown is the 45-base CDR3, in frame from base 1. Recombination connected TRBV12-3 or TRBV12-4 to TRBJ2-1, with a weak D call of TRBD2 (6 bases match). The sample consisted of CD4+ T cells from PBMCs. The source of this sequence is a human donor in good health. The DNA sequence is TGTGCCAGCAGTTTAAGCGGGCATTCCTACAATGAGCAGTTCTTC. This sequence encodes CASSLSGHSYNEQFF.